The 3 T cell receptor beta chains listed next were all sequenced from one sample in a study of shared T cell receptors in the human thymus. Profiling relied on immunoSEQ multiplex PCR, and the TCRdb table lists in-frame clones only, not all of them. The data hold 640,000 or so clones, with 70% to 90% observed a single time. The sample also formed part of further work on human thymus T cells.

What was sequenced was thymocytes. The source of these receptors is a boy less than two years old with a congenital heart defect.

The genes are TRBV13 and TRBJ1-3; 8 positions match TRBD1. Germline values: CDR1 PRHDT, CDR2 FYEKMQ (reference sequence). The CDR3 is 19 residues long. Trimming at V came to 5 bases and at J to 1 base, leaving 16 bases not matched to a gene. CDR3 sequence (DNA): TGTGCCAGCAGCCGGACAGGGAAAGGGTCTGAAGGGTCTGGAAACACCATATATTTT. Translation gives CASSRTGKGSEGSGNTIYF.

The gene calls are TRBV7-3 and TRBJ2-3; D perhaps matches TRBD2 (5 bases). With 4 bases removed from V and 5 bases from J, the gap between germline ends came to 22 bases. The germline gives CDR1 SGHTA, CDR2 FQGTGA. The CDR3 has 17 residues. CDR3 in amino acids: CASSSRSREGWGDTQYF. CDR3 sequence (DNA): TGTGCCAGCAGCTCCCGGAGTCGAGAGGGATGGGGAGATACGCAGTATTTT. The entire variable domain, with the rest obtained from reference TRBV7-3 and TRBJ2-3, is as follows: GAGVSQTPSNKVTEKGKYVELRCDPISGHTALYWYRQSLGQGPEFLIYFQGTGAADDSGLPNDRFFAVRPEGSVSTLKIQRTERGDSAVYLCASSSRSREGWGDTQYFGPGTRLTVL.

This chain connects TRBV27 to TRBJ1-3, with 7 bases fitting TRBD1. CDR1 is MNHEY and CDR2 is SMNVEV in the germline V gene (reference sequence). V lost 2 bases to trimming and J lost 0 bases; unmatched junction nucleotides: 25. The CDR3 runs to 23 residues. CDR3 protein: CASSLRPAGRGEISGSSGNTIYF. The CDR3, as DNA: TGTGCCAGCAGTTTACGGCCGGCGGGCAGGGGGGAGATCAGTGGGAGCTCTGGAAACACCATATATTTT.